Below, 14 T cell receptor beta chains from the same sample are listed, as sequenced in a study of post-analysis software for immune sequencing data. Study-level points and caveats: With TRBV5-6, TRBV5-1 and TRBV20-1 included, about 5 TRBV segments were more frequent in patients than in controls.

Incorporated into the TCR beta cDNA libraries were unique molecular identifiers, which served to reduce PCR and sequencing biases. TCRdb reprocessed the PCR reads with MiXCR, giving one entry per CDR3 protein. The sample carries about 760,000 distinct CDR3 sequences, 30% recorded once. These receptors' antigens are unknown. The sequenced sample was blood. The receptors were sampled from a girl aged 10 to 17 with multiple sclerosis.

This clonotype was recorded only once. The chain joins TRBV10-3 to TRBJ2-5; TRBD1 agrees at 10 bases. Germline CDR1 is ENHRY and CDR2 is SYGVKD. The CDR3 loop spans 15 amino acids. The V segment lost 4 bases and the J segment 11 bases; nucleotides outside the gene matches: 13. CDR3 in DNA: TGTGCCATCAGTGGGACAGGGGGGGACTACAATGAGCAGTACTTC. Translated, it gives CAISGTGGDYNEQYF.

This clonotype has only a few counts. This chain links TRBV28 with TRBJ1-2; 9 bases are shared with TRBD1. Germline-derived CDR1 and CDR2 are MDHEN and SYDVKM. V lost 6 bases and J lost 4; bases outside the gene matches: 3. The CDR3 contains 13 residues. The CDR3 loop reads CASRLTGGYGYTF. CDR3 in DNA: TGTGCCAGCAGGCTGACAGGGGGCTATGGCTACACCTTC.

This clonotype was observed many times. For the CDR3, the DNA is TGCGCCAGCACGAGGCTAGCGGGAGGGAATGAGCAGTTCTTC. As protein: CASTRLAGGNEQFF. The rearrangement joins TRBV5-1 to TRBJ2-1; the match to TRBD2 covers 12 bases. The CDR3 totals 14 residues. CDR1 and CDR2 from the germline V gene are SGHRS and YFSETQ. The V and J ends lost 6 bases and 7 bases, in that order; junction bases with no gene match: 5.

The sample holds a few counts of this clonotype. J is TRBJ1-5 and V is TRBV28, with TRBD1 as a possible D gene (5 bases). This CDR3 region has 12 residues. V gave up 6 bases and J gave up 7 bases, with 10 bases separating them. CDR1 and CDR2 (germline): MDHEN, SYDVKM. The CDR3 is CASSIAGQPQHF. The CDR3 DNA sequence: TGTGCCAGCAGCATTGCAGGGCAGCCCCAGCATTTT.

The table lists this clonotype with a few counts. This chain links TRBV28 with TRBJ1-2; possibly TRBD1 for D (6 bases). The germline CDR1 and CDR2 sequences are MDHEN and SYDVKM. V lost 6 bases and J 5 bases, leaving 16 bases between the germline ends. The CDR3 is made up of 14 amino acids. The CDR3 region has the DNA TGTGCCAGCAGCCCTAACAGGGTTACATATGGCTACACCTTC. Encoded protein: CASSPNRVTYGYTF.

The CDR3 reads CASSEEGSGYGYTF. As DNA, the CDR3 is TGTGCCAGCAGTGAAGAAGGGAGTGGCTATGGCTACACCTTC. The chain has TRBV2 and TRBJ1-2; D is unclear. The CDR3 has 14 residues. The germline gives CDR1 SNHLY, CDR2 FYNNEI. Deletions cut 1 base from V and 4 bases from J, with 10 bases between.

This clonotype was seen a few times. The gene calls are TRBV15 and TRBJ2-1; TRBD1 matches at 10 bases. Trimming took 3 bases from V and 7 from J; bases not matched to a gene: 15. This CDR3 contains 18 residues. The V gene's germline CDR1 is LNHNV and CDR2 YYDKDF (reference sequence). The CDR3: CATSRTDRGLVRRNEQFF. The CDR3 nucleotides read TGTGCCACCAGCAGGACGGACAGGGGGTTGGTGAGGCGAAATGAGCAGTTCTTC.

This clonotype showed up just a few times. This chain links TRBV10-2 with TRBJ2-4; D is tentatively TRBD1 or TRBD2 (5 bases each). The V end was cut by 6 bases, the J end by 3 bases, with 15 bases between. From germline, CDR1 is WSHSY and CDR2 SAAADI. This CDR3 region has 15 residues. CDR3 region: CASRGDLEGKNIQYF. CDR3 DNA: TGCGCCAGCAGGGGGGATCTAGAGGGCAAAAACATTCAGTACTTC.

The J gene is TRBJ1-1, the V gene TRBV5-1; 7 bases fit TRBD1. This CDR3 is 13 amino acids long. The V segment lost 0 bases and the J segment 11 bases; nucleotides outside the gene matches: 7. Germline V gives CDR1 SGHRS, CDR2 YFSETQ. CDR3 region: CASSLEGTDRAFF. In DNA, the CDR3 is TGCGCCAGCAGCTTGGAGGGGACAGACCGCGCTTTCTTT.

The chain joins TRBV4-3 to TRBJ1-2; D is unclear. The CDR3 sequence is 16 residues long. The V end lost 0 bases, the J end lost 4 bases, and 15 bases lay between the germline ends. The germline gives CDR1 LGHNA, CDR2 YSLEER. CDR3: CASSQDRDGRFYGYTF. The CDR3 DNA reads as TGCGCCAGCAGCCAAGATCGAGACGGGCGATTCTATGGCTACACCTTC.

The chain is built from TRBV15 and TRBJ1-2, with 8 nucleotides matching TRBD1. V was clipped by 3 bases and J by 0 bases; unmatched bases: 3. Germline V CDR1 and CDR2: LNHNV, YYDKDF (reference sequence). The CDR3 covers 15 residues. CDR3 coding DNA: TGTGCCACCAGCAGTGGGACAGGTTCTAACTATGGCTACACCTTC. Amino acids: CATSSGTGSNYGYTF.

J is TRBJ2-7 and V is TRBV5-1; D is perhaps TRBD1 or TRBD2 (5 bases each). V lost 0 bases to trimming and J lost 2 bases, with 12 bases between them. Germline lookup yields CDR1 SGHRS and CDR2 YFSETQ. CDR3 size: 15 residues. The CDR3 spells CASSLGGPHAYEQYF. The CDR3 DNA reads as TGCGCCAGCAGCTTGGGGGGACCGCATGCCTACGAGCAGTACTTC.

The V call is TRBV2, the J call TRBJ1-2; D might be TRBD1 (6 bases). V was cut by 0 bases and J by 3 bases, with 11 bases left in between. In germline, CDR1 is SNHLY, CDR2 FYNNEI. The CDR3 covers 15 residues. This CDR3 reads CASSEARQAHYGYTF. CDR3 sequence (DNA): TGTGCCAGCAGTGAAGCGCGACAGGCTCACTATGGCTACACCTTC.

This clonotype has only a few counts. V and J are TRBV12-3 or TRBV12-4 and TRBJ2-1; weak D call: TRBD1 (6 bases). V gave up 7 bases and J gave up 8 bases, with 21 bases separating them. This CDR3 region has 15 residues. CDR3 sequence (DNA): TGTGCCAGCACCATCCATTACCCACAGGGCGATGAGCAGTTCTTC. It encodes CASTIHYPQGDEQFF.